What follows are 31 T cell receptor beta chains derived from one specimen sequenced in a study of read filtering for tumor transcriptome and immune sequencing. Molecular barcoded adaptors covering alpha/delta and beta/gamma chains were used on roughly 400 ng RNA. TCRdb analysed the reads with MiXCR anew, one entry per CDR3 protein. The data show approximately 150,000 distinct CDR3 sequences, under 15% seen once. Sequencing used a population of CD138-negative cells sorted from bone marrow. The origin of the receptors is a donor aged 40 or over with multiple myeloma.

Many counts were recorded for this clonotype. The chain couples TRBV10-3 to TRBJ2-1; tentatively, D is TRBD2 (5 bases). Germline V gene sequence: CDR1 ENHRY, CDR2 SYGVKD. The CDR3 totals 17 residues. V lost 7 bases, J lost 0 bases, and 19 bases lay in between. DNA of the CDR3: TGTGCCATCATTGACGCCGAGGGAACCTCCTCCTACAATGAGCAGTTCTTC. Translated: CAIIDAEGTSSYNEQFF.

In this sample, this clonotype turned up many times. The V gene is TRBV7-8, the J gene TRBJ1-1; D gene unclear. V was clipped by 5 bases and J by 1 base, with 17 bases between them. CDR1 is SGHVS and CDR2 is FQNEAQ in the germline V gene. The CDR3 length is 16 residues. CDR3 coding DNA: TGTGCCAGCAGCCCTCTGTTGGGCATCGGGAACACTGAAGCTTTCTTT. It translates to CASSPLLGIGNTEAFF.

There are many counts of this clonotype. The genes are TRBV9 and TRBJ2-1; no clear D. Germline-derived CDR1 and CDR2 are SGDLS and YYNGEE. This CDR3 comprises 14 residues. The V end lost 3 bases, the J end lost 0 bases, and 7 bases lay between the germline ends. As DNA, the CDR3 is TGTGCCAGCAGCGCCGAAAGCTCCTACAATGAGCAGTTCTTC. It specifies CASSAESSYNEQFF.

Ten or more counts support this clonotype. The chain couples TRBV6-5 to TRBJ1-5, with 7 nucleotides matching TRBD1. V was clipped by 6 bases and J by 4 bases; unmatched bases: 9. The CDR3 totals 15 residues. CDR1 MNHEY and CDR2 SVGAGI come from the germline V gene. CDR3: CASSWDSLGNQPQHF. CDR3 coding DNA: TGTGCCAGCAGCTGGGACAGCTTAGGGAATCAGCCCCAGCATTTT.

This clonotype showed up many times. J is TRBJ2-3 and V is TRBV25-1, with 10 bases fitting TRBD2. Trimming cost V 4 bases and J 5 bases; bases outside gene matches: 12. This CDR3 spans 17 amino acids. Germline CDR1 reads MGHDK; CDR2 reads SYGVNS. CDR3 nucleotide sequence: TGTGCCAGCAGTGCGGGGGCAAGCGGGAGGGCTAAAGATACGCAGTATTTT. Translating gives CASSAGASGRAKDTQYF.

The V call is TRBV7-9, the J call TRBJ2-5; D might be TRBD2 (6 bases). Per the germline V gene, CDR1 is SEHNR and CDR2 is FQNEAQ (reference sequence). V was cut by 7 bases and J by 5 bases, with 20 bases left in between. The length of the CDR3 is 15 residues. Here the CDR3 reads CASKVGSGIMETQYF. CDR3 DNA sequence: TGTGCCAGCAAAGTGGGTAGCGGTATTATGGAGACCCAGTACTTC.

This clonotype came up many times. The chain has TRBV6-9 and TRBJ2-2; 7 nucleotides align to TRBD2. The CDR3 spans 14 residues. The V gene's germline CDR1 is MNHGY and CDR2 SVAAGI. Germline trimming cut 2 bases from V and 5 bases from J; bases unmatched to any gene: 2. The CDR3 loop is CASSYGGGTGELFF. CDR3 bases: TGTGCCAGCAGTTATGGCGGGGGTACCGGGGAGCTGTTTTTT.

Regarding this clonotype: Germline and junction disagree at one end, which may indicate a read error. This rearrangement joins TRBV7-2 to TRBJ2-1; the match to TRBD2 covers 12 bases. This CDR3 spans 17 amino acids. Germline V CDR1 and CDR2: SGHTA, FQGNSA. Here the CDR3 DNA reads TGTGCCAGCAGCTTTAGACGGACTAGCGGGATGGGTTATGAGCTGTTCTTC. Translated: CASSFRRTSGMGYELFF.

This clonotype was seen at least ten times. The rearrangement joins TRBV29-1 to TRBJ1-5, with 7 bases fitting TRBD1. The CDR3 is 13 amino acids. In germline, CDR1 is SQVTM, CDR2 ANQGSEA. Unmatched junction bases numbered 7, after V lost 7 bases and J lost 4 bases. As DNA, the CDR3 is TGCAGCGCTGGGTCAGGGGGTAATCAGCCCCAGCATTTT. It specifies CSAGSGGNQPQHF.

Ten or more counts support this clonotype. This chain joins TRBV15 and TRBJ2-3; 8 bases match TRBD1. With 3 bases clipped from V and 0 bases from J, the junction kept 8 bases outside the gene matches. This CDR3 contains 17 residues. The germline CDR1 and CDR2 sequences are LNHNV and YYDKDF (reference sequence). CDR3 region: CATSSQPGQVSTDTQYF. The CDR3 DNA reads TGTGCCACCAGCAGTCAACCGGGACAGGTTAGCACAGATACGCAGTATTTT.

This clonotype was observed at least ten times. The rearrangement links TRBV30 to TRBJ1-4; tentative D call: TRBD1 (6 bases). Germline V lookup: CDR1 GTSNPN, CDR2 SVGIG (reference sequence). CDR3 length equals 15 residues. V shed 5 bases and J shed 8 bases, with 21 bases lying between them. The CDR3 sequence is CAWSPGDRHREKLFF. As DNA, the CDR3 is TGTGCCTGGTCCCCCGGCGACAGGCACAGGGAAAAACTGTTTTTT.

A note on this clonotype: A read error may explain this, as a much larger clone is one base away. This chain connects TRBV5-1 to TRBJ2-1; D might be TRBD1 or TRBD2, each matching 5 bases. CDR3 length: 14 residues. V was trimmed by 4 bases and J by 8 bases, leaving 16 bases between them. CDR1 is SGHRS, CDR2 YFSETQ, per germline. CDR3 nucleotides: TGCGCCAGCAGCCCCCGGGACGGGGTTCATGAGCAGTTCTTC. The encoded protein is CASSPRDGVHEQFF. Full variable domain (missing parts from reference TRBV5-1 and TRBJ2-1): KAGVTQTPRYLIKTRGQQVTLSCSPISGHRSVSWYQQTPGQGLQFLFEYFSETQRNKGNFPGRFSGRQFSNSRSEMNVSTLELGDSALYLCASSPRDGVHEQFFGPGTRLTVL.

This clonotype is a singleton in its sample. This may come from a read error, since a much larger clone is one base off. This chain joins TRBV5-1 and TRBJ1-1, with 7 positions matching TRBD1. The CDR3 has 13 residues. Germline V gives CDR1 SGHRS, CDR2 YFSETQ. Trimming at V came to 5 bases and at J to 10 bases, leaving 11 bases not matched to a gene. The CDR3: CASRLTGTAGAFF. The DNA for the CDR3 is TGCGCCAGCAGATTGACAGGGACCGCTGGAGCTTTCTTT.

Many counts were recorded for this clonotype. This sequence joins TRBV9 and TRBJ2-1; D unresolved. Per germline, CDR1 SGDLS and CDR2 YYNGEE. With 5 bases removed from V and 6 bases from J, the gap between germline ends came to 9 bases. CDR3 length: 12 amino acids. CDR3 sequence: CASSGTLNEQFF. The CDR3 DNA sequence: TGTGCCAGCAGTGGAACTCTCAATGAGCAGTTCTTC.

This clonotype was counted at least ten times. CDR3 sequence reads: CASSQDIGLTETQYF. DNA for the CDR3: TGTGCCAGCAGCCAAGATATCGGGTTAACAGAGACCCAGTACTTC. The V call is TRBV4-2, the J call TRBJ2-5, with no clear D. The CDR3 extends over 15 amino acids. The germline V gene has CDR1 LGHNA and CDR2 YNFKEQ. Trimming removed 0 bases from V and 4 bases from J, with 12 bases in between.

This clonotype was counted a few times. CDR3 nucleotides: TGCAGTGCTAGCGGGAGGGAGTTGGAGACCCAGTACTTC. Translating it yields CSASGRELETQYF. This chain links TRBV20-1 with TRBJ2-5; 8 bases fit TRBD2. V trimming: 3 bases; J trimming: 5 bases; junction bases outside the gene matches: 5. This CDR3 region has 13 residues. In germline, CDR1 is DFQATT, CDR2 SNEGSKA (reference sequence).

The sample holds many counts of this clonotype. The chain has TRBV19 and TRBJ2-3; D may be TRBD1 or TRBD2 (5 bases each). The CDR3 consists of 13 residues. Germline V gene sequence: CDR1 LNHDA, CDR2 SQIVND (reference sequence). V shed 11 bases and J shed 4 bases, with 16 bases lying between them. The CDR3 spells CAARSGAADTQYF. The CDR3 DNA sequence: TGTGCCGCTAGATCCGGGGCGGCAGATACGCAGTATTTT.

Turning to this clonotype: Since a much larger clone is just one base distant, this may be a read error. This chain links TRBV4-3 with TRBJ2-3, with 8 bases aligning to TRBD1. The CDR3 is made up of 14 amino acids. Germline V gives CDR1 LGHNA, CDR2 YSLEER. The DNA of the CDR3 is TGTGCCAGCAGCTCCGGACAGGGCGGCGACACGCAGTATTTT. Amino acids: CASSSGQGGDTQYF.

This clonotype was counted many times. This chain joins TRBV4-1 and TRBJ1-2; no reliable D call. The CDR3 extends over 14 amino acids. Trimming stripped 5 bases from V and 5 bases from J, with 15 bases between. The germline CDR1 and CDR2 sequences are MGHRA and YSYEKL. The chain's CDR3 is CASSSENLGYGYTF. The DNA of the CDR3 is TGCGCCAGCAGCTCGGAGAATTTAGGGTATGGCTACACCTTC.

This clonotype was counted many times. The CDR3: CASSSRTGGVSNTGELFF. The CDR3 DNA is TGTGCCAGCAGCTCCAGGACAGGGGGCGTTTCGAACACCGGGGAGCTGTTTTTT. V usage is TRBV7-3 and J usage is TRBJ2-2; 11 bases fit TRBD1. This CDR3 contains 18 residues. The germline V gene encodes CDR1 SGHTA and CDR2 FQGTGA. The J segment lost 0 bases and the V segment lost 4 bases, leaving 7 bases of the junction unmatched.

This clonotype was seen many times. The rearrangement uses TRBV13 and TRBJ2-4; D is uncertain. CDR1 PRHDT and CDR2 FYEKMQ come from the germline V gene (reference sequence). The CDR3 spans 12 residues. V was trimmed by 3 bases and J by 16 bases, leaving 16 bases between them. The DNA of the CDR3 is TGTGCCAGCAGCTTCCGCCGGGCCGAGCACTACTTC. Translation gives CASSFRRAEHYF.

About this clonotype itself: This likely traces to a read error, being one base from a far larger clone. The chain employs TRBV5-5 and TRBJ2-1; D possibly corresponds to TRBD1 (6 bases). There are 18 residues in the CDR3. Per germline, CDR1 SGHKS and CDR2 YYEKEE (reference sequence). CDR3 sequence (DNA): TGCGCCAGCAGCCCTGAAGGGGGAATTGCGCTGGCGCACAATGAGCAGTTCTTC. It codes for CASSPEGGIALAHNEQFF.

On this clonotype itself: A much larger clone lies a single base off, so this may be a read error. It is unclear where the CDR3 begins or ends on the DNA, so no DNA is shown, and the CDR3 is as TCRdb lists it. The chain carries TRBV9 and TRBJ2-5; the table calls TRBD2, which could not be checked here. Germline V gene data show CDR1 as SGDLS and CDR2 as YYNGEE. The CDR3 numbers 17 amino acids, ends counted. CDR3 region: CASSVAPGTSGQETPYF.

With respect to this clonotype: A single base separates this from a much larger clone, so it may be a read error. V is TRBV10-3 and J is TRBJ2-1; 13 positions match TRBD2. CDR1 is ENHRY and CDR2 is SYGVKD in the germline V gene. The length of the CDR3 is 10 residues. Here the CDR3 reads CTIGTSGKFF. The CDR3 DNA sequence: TGTACCATCGGGACTAGCGGGAAGTTCTTC.

At least ten counts were recorded for this clonotype. This rearrangement joins TRBV5-6 to TRBJ2-1; perhaps TRBD1 as D (5 bases). This CDR3 contains 15 residues. V was shortened by 2 bases and J by 2 bases, with 11 bases between the two germline ends. Per the germline V gene, CDR1 is SGHDT and CDR2 is YYEEEE. In nucleotides, the CDR3 is TGTGCCAGCAGCTTCCAGGGTGGGACCTACAATGAGCAGTTCTTC. It translates to CASSFQGGTYNEQFF.

This clonotype has a count of ten or more. The V call is TRBV4-1, the J call TRBJ2-1, with 7 bases aligning to TRBD2. Germline loops: CDR1 MGHRA, CDR2 YSYEKL. This CDR3 region has 15 residues. J lost 6 bases, V lost 2 bases, and 7 bases had no gene match. The CDR3 DNA reads TGCGCCAGCAGCCAAATGGCGGGAGTCCTCAATGAGCAGTTCTTC. Protein: CASSQMAGVLNEQFF.

This clonotype has ten or more counts. The V gene is TRBV20-1, the J gene TRBJ2-7; 7 bases line up with TRBD1. The ends lost 6 bases at V and 4 bases at J; junction bases unmatched: 12. The length of the CDR3 is 14 residues. Germline CDR1 and CDR2: DFQATT and SNEGSKA (reference sequence). The CDR3 is CSATPQGFRYEQYF. CDR3 nucleotide sequence: TGCAGTGCCACACCACAGGGGTTCAGGTACGAGCAGTACTTC.

This clonotype was found many times. This chain connects TRBV30 to TRBJ1-5; 7 bases agree with TRBD1. CDR3 size: 14 residues. With 2 bases clipped from V and 5 bases from J, the junction kept 6 bases outside the gene matches. In germline, CDR1 is GTSNPN, CDR2 SVGIG (reference sequence). Here the CDR3 DNA reads TGTGCCTGGAGTTGGAGCAGGGGGGATCAGCCCCAGCATTTT. It codes for CAWSWSRGDQPQHF.

This clonotype was counted many times. V usage is TRBV6-1 and J usage is TRBJ1-2; TRBD1 matches 10 bases. The CDR3 is 12 residues long. Germline CDR1 and CDR2: MNHNS and SASEGT. V lost 6 bases to trimming and J lost 6 bases; unmatched junction nucleotides: 1. CDR3 loop: CASRDRGNGYTF. The CDR3, as DNA: TGTGCCAGCAGGGACAGGGGGAATGGCTACACCTTC.

This clonotype has at least ten counts. J is TRBJ1-5 and V is TRBV6-2 or TRBV6-3, with D tentatively TRBD1 (6 bases). This CDR3 spans 14 amino acids. The V gene lost 2 bases and the J gene lost 5 bases, with 10 bases spanning the gap. Looked up from germline, CDR1 is MNHEY and CDR2 is SVGEGT. In nucleotides, the CDR3 is TGTGCCAGCAGTTACAGGAGGGGGGATCAGCCCCAGCATTTT. It yields the protein CASSYRRGDQPQHF.

On this clonotype itself: This may stem from a read error, because a much larger clone lies one nucleotide away. The V gene is TRBV5-1, the J gene TRBJ2-3, with a weak D call TRBD2 (6 bases). This CDR3 region has 16 residues. Germline assignment: CDR1 SGHRS and CDR2 YFSETQ. V was cut by 4 bases and J by 4 bases, with 19 bases left in between. CDR3 in amino acids: CASSKPSGTGADTQYF. CDR3 in DNA: TGCGCCAGCAGCAAGCCGTCAGGGACTGGGGCAGATACGCAGTATTTT.